This T cell receptor (beta chain) was captured by sequencing in a study of T cell responses to AZD1222 COVID-19 vaccine. Findings and caveats of the study: Vaccination with two AZD1222 doses was followed by a rise in Spike-specific TCR breadth and depth. Among AZD1222 vaccinees, only six were seropositive at baseline.

As regards this clone: What it binds is not known.

Some clones are missing from TCRdb's copy, which holds only in-frame ones; the method was immunoSEQ multiplex PCR. The repertoire consists of tens of thousands of clones, with about 90% occurring once and the leading ten covering approximately 5.5%. Trimming removed 3 bases from V and 2 bases from J, with 8 bases in between. The CDR3 is 13 amino acids. CDR1 and CDR2 (germline): SGHNT, YENEEA. This TCR was sampled from an adult in good health. Sequenced material: peripheral blood, taken on day 0 of AZD1222 vaccination. V gene TRBV11-3 combines with J gene TRBJ2-7; D may be TRBD1 (5 bases). The CDR3 DNA sequence: TGTGCCAGCAGCTTGAAGGGGCCCTACGAGCAGTACTTC. The encoded protein is CASSLKGPYEQYF.